The 13 T cell receptor beta chains below come from one sample, sequenced in a study of cytomegalovirus exposure and HLA in healthy donors. It was with 60 Vbeta and 13 Jbeta primers that the PCR ran. Libraries were prepared by immunoSEQ multiplex PCR; TCRdb keeps only in-frame clonotypes and omits some of them. The data show 150,000 to 200,000 clones, and the top ten clones hold 6.5%. The sequenced material came from PBMCs. The receptors were gathered from a man aged 25 to 45 in good health and CMV-seronegative.

The chain is built from TRBV19 and TRBJ1-2; D is undetermined. CDR3 length equals 11 residues. Germline loops: CDR1 LNHDA, CDR2 SQIVND (reference sequence). V lost 6 bases to trimming and J lost 6 bases, with 8 bases between them. CDR3 coding DNA: TGTGCCAGTAGGACGGGAGATGGCTACACCTTC. It translates to CASRTGDGYTF. The full variable domain, completed using reference TRBV19 and TRBJ1-2, is DGGITQSPKYLFRKEGQNVTLSCEQNLNHDAMYWYRQDPGQGLRLIYYSQIVNDFQKGDIAEGYSVSREKKESFPLTVTSAQKNPTAFYLCASRTGDGYTFGSGTRLTVV.

This chain joins TRBV5-1 and TRBJ2-5; TRBD1 is a possible D gene (6 bases). The DNA end lines up better with TRBJ2-7; the J call may be wrong. The CDR3 consists of 15 residues. Germline CDR1 SGHRS, CDR2 YFSETQ. The DNA for the CDR3 is TGCGCCAGCAGCCTGACATGGACAGCTTCCTACGAGCAGTACTTC. Translation gives CASSLTWTASYEQYF.

The rearrangement joins TRBV14 to TRBJ2-2, with 8 bases matching TRBD2. The CDR3 is made up of 18 amino acids. The trim removed 3 bases at V and 5 bases at J, leaving 14 bases unmatched. CDR1 and CDR2 from the germline V gene are SGHDN and FVKESK. CDR3 nucleotide sequence: TGTGCCAGCAGCCAGACCCTGAAGCTAGCGGGTGAGACCGGGGAGCTGTTTTTT. Translated: CASSQTLKLAGETGELFF.

This chain connects TRBV7-2 to TRBJ2-4; TRBD1 is a possible D gene (6 bases). The CDR3 has 15 residues. Trimming stripped 2 bases from V and 8 bases from J, with 16 bases between. Germline assignment: CDR1 SGHTA and CDR2 FQGNSA. The CDR3 spells CASSLYQQGRDIQYF. The CDR3 DNA sequence: TGTGCCAGCAGCTTATATCAACAGGGTAGGGACATTCAGTACTTC.

The chain links TRBV10-3 to TRBJ2-1; 14 nucleotides align to TRBD2. From germline, CDR1 is ENHRY and CDR2 SYGVKD. The V and J ends lost 1 base and 9 bases, in that order; junction bases with no gene match: 8. This CDR3 spans 17 amino acids. Here the CDR3 reads CAISEFGTSGSQSEQFF. CDR3 nucleotides: TGTGCCATCAGTGAGTTTGGGACTAGCGGGAGCCAGAGTGAGCAGTTCTTC.

V is TRBV4-3 and J is TRBJ2-1, with 7 nucleotides matching TRBD1. The CDR3 covers 14 residues. V lost 4 bases, J lost 1 base, and 1 base stayed unmatched. CDR1 LGHNA and CDR2 YSLEER come from the germline V gene. As DNA, the CDR3 is TGCGCCAGCAGCCGGGGACAGTCCTACAATGAGCAGTTCTTC. It specifies CASSRGQSYNEQFF.

This chain uses TRBV10-1 with TRBJ2-7; 10 bases are a match to TRBD2. CDR3 size: 15 residues. V trimming: 2 bases; J trimming: 0 bases; junction bases outside the gene matches: 1. Germline V gene lookup returns CDR1 WNHNN and CDR2 SYGVQD (reference sequence). The CDR3 protein is CASSEGLADSYEQYF. The CDR3 DNA is TGCGCCAGCAGTGAGGGACTAGCGGACTCCTACGAGCAGTACTTC.

The chain links TRBV14 to TRBJ1-2; possible D gene TRBD1, 6 bases. V dropped 3 bases and J dropped 4 bases, with 9 bases sitting between them. CDR3 length: 13 residues. CDR1 SGHDN and CDR2 FVKESK come from the germline V gene. The CDR3 DNA reads as TGTGCCAGCAGCCAGGCAGGGGCCTATGGCTACACCTTC. This sequence encodes CASSQAGAYGYTF.

The V call is TRBV7-2, the J call TRBJ2-7; TRBD1 might be the D (6 bases). The germline V and J ends were trimmed by 3 bases and 4 bases, with 7 bases remaining between them. The germline V gene encodes CDR1 SGHTA and CDR2 FQGNSA. CDR3 length equals 12 residues. The CDR3 nucleotides read TGTGCCAGCAGCTTCGGACAGTACGAGCAGTACTTC. Translated: CASSFGQYEQYF.

The gene calls are TRBV9 and TRBJ2-3; 7 nucleotides align to TRBD2. The V and J ends lost 0 bases and 3 bases, in that order; junction bases with no gene match: 4. This CDR3 contains 15 residues. Germline V lookup: CDR1 SGDLS, CDR2 YYNGEE. The CDR3 DNA is TGTGCCAGCAGCGTAGGGGAGGGGAGAACAGATACGCAGTATTTT. Translating gives CASSVGEGRTDTQYF.

J is TRBJ2-7 and V is TRBV6-5; 14 nucleotides agree with TRBD2. Losses at the gene ends were 2 bases for V and 3 bases for J; bases not matched to a gene: 3. CDR3 length: 16 amino acids. CDR1 MNHEY and CDR2 SVGAGI come from the germline V gene. The CDR3 sequence: CASSYGTSGGDYEQYF. Here the CDR3 DNA reads TGTGCCAGCAGTTACGGGACTAGCGGGGGCGACTACGAGCAGTACTTC.

The chain couples TRBV5-1 to TRBJ2-1; D possibly corresponds to TRBD2 (5 bases). This CDR3 is 12 amino acids long. Trimming shortened V by 4 bases and J by 8 bases, and 10 bases separated the two germline ends. The germline CDR1 and CDR2 sequences are SGHRS and YFSETQ. The CDR3 DNA is TGCGCCAGCAGCCCGGGGAGCTATGAGCAGTTCTTC. Amino acids: CASSPGSYEQFF.

Details on this clone: Other nucleotide sequences from this sample produce the same CDR3. V is TRBV19 and J is TRBJ1-5, with TRBD1 matching over 9 bases. This CDR3 is 14 amino acids long. Germline CDR1 and CDR2: LNHDA and SQIVND (reference sequence). The J segment lost 2 bases and the V segment lost 4 bases, leaving 0 bases of the junction unmatched. The CDR3 DNA follows: TGTGCCAGTAGTAGGACAGGGGGCAATCAGCCCCAGCATTTT. It translates to CASSRTGGNQPQHF. Full variable domain (missing parts from reference TRBV19 and TRBJ1-5): DGGITQSPKYLFRKEGQNVTLSCEQNLNHDAMYWYRQDPGQGLRLIYYSQIVNDFQKGDIAEGYSVSREKKESFPLTVTSAQKNPTAFYLCASSRTGGNQPQHFGDGTRLSIL.